The sequence of this T cell receptor (beta chain) was determined in a study of OX40 agonist ivuxolimab in advanced cancers. In the study overall: The costimulatory receptor OX40 (CD134) was targeted by ivuxolimab, a fully human IgG2 agonistic monoclonal antibody. Of the roughly 52 dose-escalation patients, hepatocellular carcinoma was present in 19, melanoma in around 15, renal cell carcinoma in 9 and head and neck cancer in 9. Peripheral TCRbeta sequencing aimed to test whether ivuxolimab altered TCR sequence diversity and caused clonal T-cell expansion. Partial responses occurred in three dose-escalation patients: two with cutaneous melanoma and one with hepatocellular carcinoma. Intravenous ivuxolimab was administered to patients every 2 weeks at six dose levels: 0.01, 0.1, 0.3, 1.5, 3 and 10 mg/kg. The paper describes the monotherapy dose-escalation part (N of about 47 patients) of the phase I trial of ivuxolimab. In the dose-escalation cohort, more than 75% of patients were male, and the mean age was roughly 60 years, with a range of 23 to 79. Prior anti-PD-1, anti-PD-L1 or anti-CTLA-4 therapy was permitted, and checkpoint inhibitors had been received by about two fifths of dose-escalation patients.

Trimming removed 0 bases from V and 1 base from J, leaving 10 bases between the germline ends. The CDR3 contains 15 residues, cysteine and phenylalanine counted. Only CDR3 DNA remains: 45 bases, in frame from the first base. The germline V gene supplies CDR1 LGHNA and CDR2 YSLEER. Findings and caveats that apply to the study as a whole: At doses from 0.1 to 3.0 mg/kg, clonal expansion was seen in both CD4+ and CD8+ blood T cells between baseline and week 6. On average, CD8+ T cells showed more expanded clones than CD4+ T cells after ivuxolimab. In partial responders in the 0.1-3.0 mg/kg groups, normalized peripheral clonal expansion was found to be among the lowest, especially among CD8+ T cells. The antigen specificity of the peripheral T cells that underwent clonal expansion was not determined. Low levels of normalized T-cell clonal expansion were also shown by some nonresponding patients.

As for this clone: Its antigen remains undetermined. The record has no base qualities; no much larger clone is one base away.

The trial excluded patients who had a history of autoimmune disease or were on systemic immunosuppression. Peripheral blood for TCR sequencing was collected from all dose cohorts at baseline, on cycle 4 day 1, and on cycle 7 day 1. Samples came from an open-label, multicenter, first-in-human phase I dose-escalation trial of ivuxolimab. Adults with locally advanced or metastatic head and neck squamous cell, hepatocellular, melanoma or renal cell carcinoma were enrolled in the trial. CD4+ and CD8+ T cells were sorted separately from peripheral blood before TCR sequencing. To sequence the TCRbeta CDR3 region, genomic DNA was isolated from the sorted cells. The immunoSEQ Assay was used to sequence the TCRbeta CDR3 regions. Here the immuneACCESS table is served through TCRdb, limited to in-frame sequences with V and J called. Missing clones are a known gap in these copies; in checked studies unresolved V genes cover under half, and the rest lacks a known reason. The sample table holds tens of thousands of clones, of which over 85% were seen once. Jointly, the top ten make up more than 5% of the sample.

The receptor was isolated from an adult with an advanced solid tumor such as melanoma, head and neck, liver or kidney cancer. The chain uses TRBV4-3 and TRBJ2-7; TRBD2 could be the D gene, as 7 bases match. Material: CD4+ or CD8+ T cells sorted from blood, obtained in a trial of the OX40 agonist ivuxolimab. DNA sequence: TGCGCCAGCAGCCAAGAGCGGGGGCGGTCCTACGAGCAGTACTTC. Protein translation: CASSQERGRSYEQYF.